This entry lists 27 T cell receptor beta chains sequenced from one sample in a study of a mutant IDH1 vaccine in newly diagnosed glioma. Some clones are missing from TCRdb's copy, which holds only in-frame ones; the method was immunoSEQ multiplex PCR. In the table there are approximately 88,000 clones, around four fifths of which are singletons. Time point indicated: baseline, week 1 (first vaccination visit). Treatment in this sample: pre-vaccination baseline after standard-of-care therapy. The sample consisted of PBMCs, taken from a glioma patient treated with radiotherapy, temozolomide or both. The origin of the receptors is a man aged 35 to 55 with glioma.

A single count supports this clone. CDR3 protein: CATRSSPDAQETQYF. The CDR3 region has the DNA TGTGCCACCAGGTCTAGCCCGGACGCCCAAGAGACCCAGTACTTC. V is TRBV10-3 and J is TRBJ2-5, with D possibly matching TRBD2 (5 bases). Germline-derived CDR1 and CDR2 are ENHRY and SYGVKD. This CDR3 region has 15 residues. The V and J ends lost 10 bases and 1 base respectively, with 19 bases between them.

The chain recombines TRBV7-3 with TRBJ2-3, with D perhaps being TRBD1 or TRBD2 (7 bases each). V shed 2 bases and J shed 4 bases, with 13 bases lying between them. Germline CDR1 is SGHTA and CDR2 is FQGTGA. The CDR3 extends over 15 amino acids. The CDR3 sequence: CASSLPQGGPDTQYF. The CDR3 DNA is TGTGCCAGCAGCTTACCTCAGGGGGGGCCAGATACGCAGTATTTT.

The chain uses TRBV19 and TRBJ2-2; D is uncertain. CDR1 and CDR2 (germline): LNHDA, SQIVND (reference sequence). V was shortened by 5 bases and J by 3 bases, with 7 bases between the two germline ends. This CDR3 is built from 13 residues. The CDR3 DNA sequence: TGTGCCAGTAGTCGGTCTTACACCGGGGAGCTGTTTTTT. Encoded protein: CASSRSYTGELFF.

The rearrangement uses TRBV4-2 and TRBJ2-1; 11 positions match TRBD2. V trimming: 1 base; J trimming: 7 bases; junction bases outside the gene matches: 6. CDR3 length: 16 amino acids. Looked up from germline, CDR1 is LGHNA and CDR2 is YNFKEQ. The CDR3 reads CASSQVVAGGLNEQFF. CDR3 in DNA: TGTGCCAGCAGCCAAGTTGTAGCGGGAGGGCTGAATGAGCAGTTCTTC.

The DNA for the CDR3 is TGTGCCAGCAGCAGGGGACTAGCGGGCGATGAGACCCAGTACTTC. This translates into CASSRGLAGDETQYF. V is TRBV5-6 and J is TRBJ2-5; 12 bases match TRBD2. The V gene end was trimmed by 4 bases and the J gene end by 5 bases; junction bases not matched to a gene: 6. Germline V gene sequence: CDR1 SGHDT, CDR2 YYEEEE. The length of the CDR3 is 15 residues.

The V and J genes are TRBV2 and TRBJ2-5; 7 bases are shared with TRBD1. The length of the CDR3 is 14 residues. Unmatched junction bases numbered 5, after V lost 5 bases and J lost 2 bases. CDR1 and CDR2 from the germline V gene are SNHLY and FYNNEI. Written as DNA, the CDR3 is TGTGCCAGCAGTCCGGGGACAGAGCAAGAGACCCAGTACTTC. Protein: CASSPGTEQETQYF.

The chain carries TRBV11-3 and TRBJ2-5; TRBD1 matches at 11 bases. The CDR3 consists of 13 residues. Germline V gene lookup returns CDR1 SGHNT and CDR2 YENEEA. V shed 4 bases, J shed 7 bases, and the junction held 2 bases outside the gene matches. The CDR3 is CASSSGQGVTQYF. CDR3 coding DNA: TGTGCCAGCAGCTCGGGACAGGGGGTGACCCAGTACTTC.

The chain uses TRBV28 and TRBJ2-7; D possibly corresponds to TRBD1 (6 bases). This CDR3 is built from 13 residues. The germline V and J ends were trimmed by 5 bases and 2 bases, with 10 bases remaining between them. CDR1 is MDHEN, CDR2 SYDVKM, per germline. The CDR3 protein is CASSPGQPYEQYF. The CDR3 DNA is TGTGCCAGCAGTCCAGGACAGCCCTACGAGCAGTACTTC.

In DNA, the CDR3 is TGTGCCAGCAGTCGACAGGGACCTAGCGAGCAGTACTTC. Protein sequence: CASSRQGPSEQYF. The chain recombines TRBV6-6 with TRBJ2-7; the match to TRBD1 covers 7 bases. The CDR3 has 13 amino acids. The V gene's germline CDR1 is MNHNY and CDR2 SVGAGI (reference sequence). Trimming at V came to 5 bases and at J to 6 bases, leaving 7 bases not matched to a gene.

The chain is built from TRBV4-1 and TRBJ2-7; 12 positions match TRBD2. The CDR3 loop spans 15 amino acids. V was pared by 2 bases and J by 4 bases, with 3 bases of the junction left unmatched. CDR1 and CDR2 from the germline V gene are MGHRA and YSYEKL. For the CDR3, the DNA is TGCGCCAGCAGCCAAACCGGACTAGCGGGATACGAGCAGTACTTC. Its protein is CASSQTGLAGYEQYF.

The chain links TRBV18 to TRBJ2-2, with 8 bases that match TRBD1. In germline, CDR1 is KGHSH, CDR2 LQKENI. The CDR3 length is 16 residues. V shed 4 bases, J shed 5 bases, and the junction held 9 bases outside the gene matches. CDR3 sequence (DNA): TGTGCCAGCTCACTACGACAGGGGAGTGTAACCGGGGAGCTGTTTTTT. Its translation: CASSLRQGSVTGELFF.

This chain joins TRBV5-1 and TRBJ2-3; weak D call: TRBD1 (6 bases). The CDR3 has 15 residues. Trimming stripped 0 bases from V and 4 bases from J, with 12 bases between. The V gene's germline CDR1 is SGHRS and CDR2 YFSETQ. CDR3 DNA sequence: TGCGCCAGCAGCTTGGCCAATCACAGGGCAGATACGCAGTATTTT. This encodes CASSLANHRADTQYF.

The chain links TRBV5-1 to TRBJ2-1; the match to TRBD1 covers 10 bases. The junction had 7 bases not matched to a gene; V was cut back by 3 bases and J by 7 bases. The V gene's germline CDR1 is SGHRS and CDR2 YFSETQ. CDR3 size: 15 residues. CDR3 in DNA: TGCGCCAGCAGCTCCGGGACAGGGGTCGAGAATGAGCAGTTCTTC. This encodes CASSSGTGVENEQFF.

CDR3 coding DNA: TGTGCCAGTTTCCTAACAGGGAATGGCTACACCTTC. Translated: CASFLTGNGYTF. J is TRBJ1-2 and V is TRBV19; possible D gene TRBD1, 6 bases. Per germline, CDR1 LNHDA and CDR2 SQIVND (reference sequence). V lost 8 bases and J lost 6, with 13 bases in between. CDR3 length: 12 residues.

On this clone: The same CDR3 also results from other DNA sequences found in this sample. The V call is TRBV6-5, the J call TRBJ1-1; D remains ambiguous. In germline, CDR1 is MNHEY, CDR2 SVGAGI. V was pared by 0 bases and J by 2 bases, with 7 bases between. This CDR3 region has 14 residues. CDR3 amino acids: CASSYSRSNTEAFF. The DNA of the CDR3 is TGTGCCAGCAGTTACTCCCGCAGCAACACTGAAGCTTTCTTT.

This clone was seen more than once but under ten times. This rearrangement joins TRBV10-3 to TRBJ2-3; 11 bases align to TRBD2. Germline assignment: CDR1 ENHRY and CDR2 SYGVKD. V trimming: 4 bases; J trimming: 5 bases; junction bases outside the gene matches: 8. The CDR3 runs to 16 residues. In nucleotides, the CDR3 is TGTGCCATCAGTGCCGTAGCGGGGGGGCATAGAGATACGCAGTATTTT. Residues: CAISAVAGGHRDTQYF.

This clone was seen more than once but under ten times. CDR3 in DNA: TGCGCCAGCAGCTTGGTCAGCCAGCCCAATGAAAAACTGTTTTTT. This translates into CASSLVSQPNEKLFF. The chain is built from TRBV5-1 and TRBJ1-4; D uncertain. CDR1 and CDR2 (germline): SGHRS, YFSETQ. This CDR3 has 15 amino acids. Trimming removed 0 bases at V and 5 bases at J, with 11 bases between.

V usage is TRBV4-2 and J usage is TRBJ2-3; TRBD1 or TRBD2 may be the D gene (6 bases each). The CDR3 contains 17 residues. Per germline, CDR1 LGHNA and CDR2 YNFKEQ. V dropped 1 base and J dropped 2 bases, with 16 bases sitting between them. CDR3 in DNA: TGTGCCAGCAGCCAAGGGGAACGGGGGCTCATCACAGATACGCAGTATTTT. Protein: CASSQGERGLITDTQYF.

The chain carries TRBV7-2 and TRBJ2-1, with 9 bases aligning to TRBD2. Germline trimming cut 2 bases from V and 8 bases from J; bases unmatched to any gene: 1. The length of the CDR3 is 13 residues. CDR1 is SGHTA and CDR2 is FQGNSA in the germline V gene. CDR3 loop: CASSLQREDEQFF. As DNA, the CDR3 is TGTGCCAGCAGCTTACAGCGGGAGGATGAGCAGTTCTTC.

This chain connects TRBV5-1 to TRBJ1-5, with 7 positions matching TRBD1. CDR3 length: 14 amino acids. The V gene's germline CDR1 is SGHRS and CDR2 YFSETQ. With V trimmed by 2 bases and J by 7 bases, 6 bases remained unmatched. The CDR3: CASSLGGGGQPQHF. The CDR3 DNA reads as TGCGCCAGCAGCTTAGGAGGGGGCGGACAGCCCCAGCATTTT.

The DNA of the CDR3 is TGTGCCAGCAGACCGAGCTCTGGAAACACCATATATTTT. Amino acids: CASRPSSGNTIYF. This chain links TRBV6-5 with TRBJ1-3, with D unresolved. The CDR3 covers 13 residues. In germline, CDR1 is MNHEY, CDR2 SVGAGI. V was cut by 6 bases and J by 0 bases, with 6 bases left in between.

The CDR3: CASSPWGPRGASGNTIYF. For the CDR3, the DNA is TGCGCCAGCAGCCCCTGGGGCCCACGGGGGGCTTCTGGAAACACCATATATTTT. The V call is TRBV5-1, the J call TRBJ1-3, with D maybe TRBD1 (6 bases). Germline CDR1 and CDR2: SGHRS and YFSETQ. Trimming removed 4 bases at V and 1 base at J, with 21 bases between. The CDR3 contains 18 residues.

The rearrangement links TRBV19 to TRBJ1-4, with D perhaps TRBD1 (6 bases). V lost 5 bases and J lost 3, with 10 bases in between. CDR3 length: 14 amino acids. Germline V gene lookup returns CDR1 LNHDA and CDR2 SQIVND (reference sequence). The CDR3 DNA is TGTGCCAGTAGTGGCAGGGGCTCTAATGAAAAACTGTTTTTT. Protein: CASSGRGSNEKLFF.

The genes are TRBV11-2 and TRBJ1-1, with D possibly TRBD1 on 5 matching bases. Per germline, CDR1 SGHAT and CDR2 FQNNGV. There are 15 residues in the CDR3. The V gene lost 4 bases and the J gene lost 1 base, with 13 bases spanning the gap. The CDR3 loop reads CASSSLGGANTEAFF. The CDR3 nucleotides are TGTGCCAGCAGCTCTCTCGGAGGGGCGAACACTGAAGCTTTCTTT.

The genes are TRBV4-1 and TRBJ1-1; possible D gene TRBD1, 6 bases. The CDR3 runs 12 residues. CDR1 MGHRA and CDR2 YSYEKL come from the germline V gene. Trimming took 3 bases from V and 11 from J, leaving 13 bases between them. For the CDR3, the DNA is TGCGCCAGCAGCCAGAACAGGGAGGTGGCTTTCTTT. It yields the protein CASSQNREVAFF.

The sample holds a few counts of this clone. The J gene is TRBJ1-6, the V gene TRBV6-1, with D perhaps matching TRBD1 (5 bases). CDR1 MNHNS and CDR2 SASEGT come from the germline V gene. The V end was cut by 0 bases, the J end by 9 bases, with 18 bases between. This CDR3 has 17 residues. The CDR3 nucleotides read TGTGCCAGCAGTGAAGCGCGCCTTTGGGGGGAAGGTTCACCCCTCCACTTT. Protein product: CASSEARLWGEGSPLHF.

A word on this clone: The junction departs from the called germline gene at one end, perhaps through a read error. The chain joins TRBV7-7 to TRBJ1-2, with a possible D match to TRBD1 (5 bases). CDR1 is SSHAT and CDR2 is FNYEAQ in the germline V gene (reference sequence). This CDR3 contains 13 residues. The CDR3 protein is CASSWDGSYGYTF. DNA of the CDR3: TGTGCTAGCAGTTGGGACGGCTCCTATGGCTACACCTTC.